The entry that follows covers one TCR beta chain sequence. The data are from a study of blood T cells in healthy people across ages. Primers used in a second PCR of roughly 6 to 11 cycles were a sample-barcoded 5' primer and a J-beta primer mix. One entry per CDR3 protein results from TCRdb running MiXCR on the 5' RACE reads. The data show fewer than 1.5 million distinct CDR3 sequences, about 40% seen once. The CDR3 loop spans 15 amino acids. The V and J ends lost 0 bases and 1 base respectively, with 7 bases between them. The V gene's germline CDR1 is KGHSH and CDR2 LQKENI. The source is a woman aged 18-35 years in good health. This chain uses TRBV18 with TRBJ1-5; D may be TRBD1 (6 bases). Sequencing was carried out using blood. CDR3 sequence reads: CASSPPTGSNQPQHF. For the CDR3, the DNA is TGTGCCAGCTCACCACCGACAGGAAGCAATCAGCCCCAGCATTTT.